This T cell receptor (beta chain) was sequenced in a study of blood T cell repertoires in COVID-19. On the study more broadly: COVID-19 samples collected from the United States, Italy and Spain covered acute and convalescent phases. PBMCs, B-cell-depleted T cells, or T cells provided the cDNA or gDNA that made up the material.

Germline-derived CDR1 and CDR2 are MNHEY and SVGEGT. The V end was cut by 2 bases, the J end by 3 bases, with 16 bases between. This CDR3 has 16 amino acids. Original analysis: For nucleated cells, counts were estimated from reference gene primer amplification. The data were produced by immunoSEQ multiplex PCR, yet TCRdb's version contains in-frame clones alone and is incomplete. That table supplies the V and J calls and clone size; D and trimming were determined from the DNA. The sample has 250,000 to 350,000 clones, over 75% seen once. The sequenced sample consisted of peripheral blood. The chain carries TRBV6-2 or TRBV6-3 and TRBJ1-2, with D perhaps matching TRBD1 (5 bases). This TCR came from a man between 18 and 35 years old with active or convalescent COVID-19. This chain's CDR3 is CASSYLRQTNYYGYTF. In nucleotides, the CDR3 is TGTGCCAGCAGTTACCTTCGACAGACCAACTACTATGGCTACACCTTC.